This T cell receptor beta chain was recovered during a study of blood T cell repertoires in COVID-19 (dated by TCRdb to about 2020). The study in broad terms: The collaborator samples originated in the United States, Italy and Spain and spanned the acute and convalescent phases of COVID-19. The material from the prospective study consisted of cDNA or gDNA derived from T cells, B-cell-depleted T cells, or PBMCs. Deeply sampled blood TCRbeta repertoires from subjects exposed to, actively infected with, or recovered from COVID-19 were included in the dataset. A freely available public database, intended as a resource for researchers studying the immune response to SARS-CoV-2, is where the repertoires were released. The samples were drawn from the first 160 participants of the ongoing ImmuneRACE study and from 1,254 subjects provided by 6 global collaborators. The sample metadata nearly always contained a de-identified subject ID, COVID-19 status, age in years and sex. Where available, HLA class I and class II types were taken from metadata supplied by the sample provider and were not determined by assay-based typing.

Summary of the overall study and its limitations: Clinical and demographic metadata were provided uncurated, with the amount varying by source and participant.

A word on this clone: Its antigen has not been determined. No much larger clonotype is one base removed from it; base qualities were not supplied.

Participants in the prospective study were aged about 18 to 100 years, lived in 20 to 25 United States geographic areas, and enrolled through a virtual design. Cohort assignment in the prospective study relied on participant-reported clinical history from a screening survey and a study questionnaire. ImmuneRACE Cohort 3 recovered participants were defined by two consecutive negative NP/OP PCR tests, healthcare professional clearance, or symptom resolution. In the prospective study, mobile phlebotomists collected whole blood, serum and a nasopharyngeal or oropharyngeal swab from each participant. Over a roughly 2-month period, participants in the prospective study had the option of providing additional blood draws and questionnaires. Blood samples from the prospective study were shipped frozen or at room temperature prior to DNA extraction. TCRbeta CDR3 regions were amplified from genomic DNA by means of the immunoSEQ Assay, a bias-controlled multiplex PCR. The original methods were these. Within the assay, amplification of reference gene primers was used to estimate how many nucleated cells each sample contained. Sequence reads were collapsed and filtered to measure the absolute abundance of every unique TCRbeta CDR3 rearrangement. Productive Simpson clonality was computed per sample as the square root of Simpson's diversity index over productive rearrangements. TCRdb stores this immuneACCESS table with in-frame sequences only. Part of the clones is absent; in the studies checked, under half of the shortfall reflects unresolved V genes, and no reason is known for the rest. V, J and clone size are taken as reported in that table, and D and trimming were inferred from the DNA itself. Recorded for this sample are 200,000 to 300,000 clones; roughly 86% of them occurred a single time. The ten biggest clones cover approximately 2.6% of the sample.

The junction shows trimming of 4 bases on V and 4 bases on J, and the gene matches do not reach 11 bases of it. The CDR3 spans 15 residues, from the cysteine through the phenylalanine. Left in the record is the CDR3 DNA by itself, 45 bases read in frame from the first base. From a lookup of the germline V gene, CDR1 and CDR2 are SGHRS and YFSETQ. The chain is made from TRBV5-1 and TRBJ2-7, with TRBD1 identical over 7 junction bases. The TCR comes from a woman between 18 and 29 years old who had recovered from COVID-19. Sequencing was done on a sample of PBMCs or T cells enriched from blood (not recorded which). The CDR3 in this case is CASSPQTGTAYEQYF. The sequence in DNA is TGCGCCAGCAGCCCTCAGACAGGGACGGCTTACGAGCAGTACTTC.